The 6 T cell receptor beta chains below all came from one sample that was sequenced in a study of T cell repertoires in cytomegalovirus infection. One entry per CDR3 protein, called by TCRdb with MiXCR from the reads. The table lists about 530,000 distinct CDR3 sequences, 26% of them singletons, with over 10% in the top ten. Sequencing input: PBMCs. Receptors originate from a human donor in good health (CMV status not recorded). Some clones in this sample may be carry-over from other donors' samples.

This clonotype was detected many times. The chain joins TRBV7-9 to TRBJ2-5; 13 bases are a match to TRBD2. Germline trimming cut 1 base from V and 2 bases from J; bases unmatched to any gene: 4. Germline lookup yields CDR1 SEHNR and CDR2 FQNEAQ (reference sequence). The CDR3 consists of 17 residues. CDR3 sequence reads: CASSLVTSGRPQETQYF. The CDR3, as DNA: TGTGCCAGCAGCTTAGTGACTAGCGGGAGGCCACAAGAGACCCAGTACTTC.

The genes are TRBV7-9 and TRBJ2-5; D is perhaps TRBD1 (6 bases). CDR1 and CDR2 from the germline V gene are SEHNR and FQNEAQ (reference sequence). This CDR3 spans 14 amino acids. V was trimmed by 5 bases and J by 4 bases, leaving 14 bases between them. The CDR3 sequence: CASSQTGTTETQYF. Here the CDR3 DNA reads TGTGCCAGCAGCCAAACAGGGACCACAGAGACCCAGTACTTC.

The rearrangement links TRBV6-6 to TRBJ2-7, with D possibly TRBD2 on 5 matching bases. The V and J ends lost 6 bases and 5 bases respectively, with 8 bases between them. The germline CDR1 and CDR2 sequences are MNHNY and SVGAGI (reference sequence). The CDR3 loop spans 11 amino acids. The CDR3 spells CASSRGDEQYF. CDR3 coding DNA: TGTGCCAGCAGCCGGGGAGACGAGCAGTACTTC.

The chain combines TRBV29-1 with TRBJ1-1; D is uncertain. V was trimmed by 3 bases and J by 1 base, leaving 9 bases between them. CDR1 is SQVTM, CDR2 ANQGSEA, per germline. The CDR3 has 13 amino acids. The CDR3 loop is CSVDGETNTEAFF. In DNA form, the CDR3 reads TGCAGCGTTGATGGTGAAACGAACACTGAAGCTTTCTTT.

This chain links TRBV3-1 with TRBJ2-5; 8 bases agree with TRBD1. The CDR3 sequence is 16 residues long. Germline V lookup: CDR1 LGHDT, CDR2 YNNKEL (reference sequence). Trimming cost V 4 bases and J 4 bases; bases outside gene matches: 11. CDR3 amino acids: CASSPKRRQGRETQYF. CDR3 DNA sequence: TGTGCCAGCAGCCCAAAAAGAAGACAGGGGCGAGAGACCCAGTACTTC.

The chain recombines TRBV12-3 or TRBV12-4 with TRBJ2-7; 11 bases agree with TRBD1. The V gene end was trimmed by 7 bases and the J gene end by 7 bases; junction bases not matched to a gene: 9. The CDR3 contains 14 residues. Written as DNA, the CDR3 is TGTGCCAGCACCACCGGGACAGGGGGGAGGGAGCAGTACTTC. Protein sequence: CASTTGTGGREQYF.